These 21 T cell receptor beta chains were all obtained from the same sample, sequenced in a study of blood T cell repertoires in COVID-19. Using immunoSEQ multiplex PCR, the repertoire was profiled, and TCRdb retains in-frame clones only, with some absent. This repertoire shows 120,000 or so clones, around 87% found once; its top ten account for 7.7%. Material: peripheral blood. Source of these receptors: a human donor in a cohort sampled during active COVID-19.

The chain combines TRBV11-2 with TRBJ2-4, with D possibly being TRBD1 (6 bases). The germline CDR1 and CDR2 sequences are SGHAT and FQNNGV. Trimming removed 5 bases at V and 4 bases at J, with 18 bases between. The CDR3 is 16 amino acids. The CDR3 region has the DNA TGTGCCAGCAGCACCCCTGACAGGCTCCTTAAAAACATTCAGTACTTC. Translating gives CASSTPDRLLKNIQYF.

This chain joins TRBV19 and TRBJ1-2, with D perhaps matching TRBD1 (6 bases). CDR1 is LNHDA and CDR2 is SQIVND in the germline V gene (reference sequence). The CDR3 is 16 residues long. With 6 bases removed from V and 2 bases from J, the gap between germline ends came to 19 bases. The CDR3 here is CASSRPGAGENYGYTF. In DNA form, the CDR3 reads TGTGCCAGTAGCCGCCCCGGGGCAGGGGAGAACTATGGCTACACCTTC.

The chain joins TRBV11-3 to TRBJ1-4; TRBD1 matches at 7 bases. The length of the CDR3 is 13 residues. CDR1 is SGHNT and CDR2 is YENEEA in the germline V gene. V dropped 5 bases and J dropped 7; count of bases not matched to a gene: 4. The CDR3 bases are TGTGCCAGCAGCCCCCGACAGGGTGAAAAACTGTTTTTT. It codes for CASSPRQGEKLFF.

The chain is built from TRBV13 and TRBJ2-2; 15 bases agree with TRBD2. Germline V gene data show CDR1 as PRHDT and CDR2 as FYEKMQ (reference sequence). With V trimmed by 6 bases and J by 3 bases, 8 bases remained unmatched. CDR3 length equals 18 residues. As DNA, the CDR3 is TGTGCCAGCAGTCACTGGACTAGCGGGGGGGCCTACACCGGGGAGCTGTTTTTT. Protein sequence: CASSHWTSGGAYTGELFF.

The chain is built from TRBV15 and TRBJ2-2; tentatively, D is TRBD2 (5 bases). V shed 0 bases and J shed 6 bases, with 8 bases lying between them. Germline CDR1 reads LNHNV; CDR2 reads YYDKDF (reference sequence). This CDR3 has 14 residues. The CDR3 sequence: CATSRDGVSGELFF. CDR3 DNA: TGTGCCACCAGCAGAGACGGGGTTTCCGGGGAGCTGTTTTTT.

This chain uses TRBV11-3 with TRBJ2-2, with D unclear. V was shortened by 4 bases and J by 1 base, with 10 bases between the two germline ends. Per the germline V gene, CDR1 is SGHNT and CDR2 is YENEEA. This CDR3 is 15 amino acids long. This chain's CDR3 is CASSSLRVNTGELFF. The CDR3 DNA follows: TGTGCCAGCAGCTCGCTTCGCGTGAACACCGGGGAGCTGTTTTTT.

The CDR3, as DNA: TGTGCCACCAGTGATCACAAGGGACAGGGGTTAGGCGAGCAGTACTTC. It codes for CATSDHKGQGLGEQYF. V gene TRBV24-1 combines with J gene TRBJ2-7; 10 positions agree with TRBD1. The CDR3 contains 16 residues. Germline V gives CDR1 KGHDR, CDR2 SFDVKD. Unmatched junction bases numbered 10, after V lost 3 bases and J lost 6 bases.

V usage is TRBV6-5 and J usage is TRBJ1-5, with TRBD1 matching 9 bases. The ends lost 4 bases at V and 5 bases at J; junction bases unmatched: 9. The CDR3 has 16 amino acids. Looked up from germline, CDR1 is MNHEY and CDR2 is SVGAGI. CDR3 loop: CASSSGQGWGDQPQHF. The CDR3 DNA reads as TGTGCCAGCAGTTCCGGACAGGGGTGGGGGGATCAGCCCCAGCATTTT.

This clone was counted a single time. The V and J genes are TRBV9 and TRBJ1-3; no clear D. Germline CDR1 and CDR2: SGDLS and YYNGEE. CDR3 length: 14 residues. The V and J ends lost 0 bases and 0 bases respectively, with 4 bases between them. The CDR3 nucleotides are TGTGCCAGCAGCGTAGTATCCTCTGGAAACACCATATATTTT. Translation gives CASSVVSSGNTIYF.

The chain combines TRBV21-1 with TRBJ2-3; TRBD1 is the table's D call, not checked against the DNA. TRBV21-1 is a listed pseudogene. The CDR3 consists of 17 residues. CDR3 sequence reads: CARPRQHSYSPTDTQYF. The CDR3 DNA reads as TGTGCCAGACCCAGACAACATTCGTACAGCCCCACAGATACGCAGTATTTT.

The chain has TRBV5-1 and TRBJ2-3; TRBD2 aligns across 10 bases. CDR1 SGHRS and CDR2 YFSETQ come from the germline V gene. The CDR3 covers 18 residues. V dropped 0 bases and J dropped 3; count of bases not matched to a gene: 10. The CDR3 DNA sequence: TGCGCCAGCAGCTTGGTTCCAGCGGGGGGGCCGGGGACAGATACGCAGTATTTT. It specifies CASSLVPAGGPGTDTQYF.

The gene calls are TRBV29-1 and TRBJ1-6, with 9 bases aligning to TRBD1. Germline CDR1 reads SQVTM; CDR2 reads ANQGSEA. CDR3 length equals 14 residues. Losses at the gene ends were 6 bases for V and 3 bases for J; bases not matched to a gene: 3. CDR3: CSVGTGNYNSPLHF. CDR3 DNA sequence: TGCAGCGTCGGGACAGGGAACTATAATTCACCCCTCCACTTT.

A few counts support this clone. The chain has TRBV11-2 and TRBJ2-7; possible D gene TRBD2, 5 bases. V was pared by 0 bases and J by 6 bases, with 12 bases between. The germline V gene has CDR1 SGHAT and CDR2 FQNNGV. The CDR3 totals 14 residues. The DNA of the CDR3 is TGTGCCAGCAGCTTAGAGGCGGAGGTCGGCGAGCAGTACTTC. Its protein is CASSLEAEVGEQYF.

The chain recombines TRBV7-2 with TRBJ2-3; a possible D gene is TRBD2 (5 bases). This CDR3 has 14 residues. Between the trimmed V and J ends, which lost 3 bases and 6 bases, there was a span of 13 bases. From germline, CDR1 is SGHTA and CDR2 FQGNSA. The chain's CDR3 is CASSLDSRSDTQYF. The CDR3 nucleotides read TGTGCCAGCAGCTTGGACTCCCGGTCGGATACGCAGTATTTT.

This clone was recorded once. The chain combines TRBV6-5 with TRBJ1-5; the D is unclear. Trimming pared 2 bases from V and 6 bases from J, leaving 11 bases between. The germline CDR1 and CDR2 sequences are MNHEY and SVGAGI. CDR3 size: 14 residues. The CDR3 DNA follows: TGTGCCAGCAGTTACGAGCGGGGAAGTCAGCCCCAGCATTTT. Protein product: CASSYERGSQPQHF.

This chain's CDR3 is CASSLEGRGSTDTQYF. The CDR3 DNA follows: TGCGCCAGCAGCTTGGAGGGCCGGGGGAGCACAGATACGCAGTATTTT. The genes are TRBV5-1 and TRBJ2-3, with a tentative D call TRBD2 (6 bases). CDR1 is SGHRS, CDR2 YFSETQ, per germline. V was pared by 0 bases and J by 0 bases, with 11 bases between. This CDR3 is built from 16 residues.

In its sample, this clone was seen once. J is TRBJ1-1 and V is TRBV15, with 7 bases aligning to TRBD1. Germline CDR1 reads LNHNV; CDR2 reads YYDKDF (reference sequence). The CDR3 has 17 amino acids. V trimming: 4 bases; J trimming: 1 base; junction bases outside the gene matches: 12. CDR3 residues: CATSTAIRTGANTEAFF. DNA of the CDR3: TGTGCCACCAGCACAGCGATACGGACAGGAGCGAACACTGAAGCTTTCTTT. The full variable domain, in which reference TRBV15 and TRBJ1-1 provide the parts outside the CDR3, is DAMVIQNPRYQVTQFGKPVTLSCSQTLNHNVMYWYQQKSSQAPKLLFHYYDKDFNNEADTPDNFQSRRPNTSFCFLDIRSPGLGDTAMYLCATSTAIRTGANTEAFFGQGTRLTVV.

The gene calls are TRBV3-1 (or the pseudogene TRBV3-2) and TRBJ1-4; tentatively, D is TRBD1 (6 bases). The CDR3 spans 13 residues. V lost 3 bases and J 8 bases, leaving 10 bases between the germline ends. Germline V gene sequence: CDR1 LGHDT, CDR2 YNNKEL (reference sequence). CDR3 DNA sequence: TGTGCCAGCAGCCAGGGGGGGCGAGAAAAACTGTTTTTT. Translated: CASSQGGREKLFF.

The chain carries TRBV28 and TRBJ2-1, with 8 bases aligning to TRBD1. This CDR3 comprises 14 residues. Looked up from germline, CDR1 is MDHEN and CDR2 is SYDVKM. V shed 6 bases, J shed 5 bases, and the junction held 6 bases outside the gene matches. CDR3 nucleotides: TGTGCCAGCAGGACAGGGGTCCCACACAATGAGCAGTTCTTC. It yields the protein CASRTGVPHNEQFF.

The chain employs TRBV3-1 (or the pseudogene TRBV3-2) and TRBJ1-4, with D uncertain. V lost 0 bases, J lost 13 bases, and 12 bases lay in between. CDR1 is LGHDT, CDR2 YNNKEL, per germline (reference sequence). This CDR3 is 13 amino acids long. In nucleotides, the CDR3 is TGTGCCAGCAGCCAAGAAAAGGTCCGAGGACTGTTTTTT. It specifies CASSQEKVRGLFF.

The genes are TRBV6-5 and TRBJ2-7; D is possibly TRBD1 (6 bases). V shed 6 bases and J shed 4 bases, with 16 bases lying between them. The length of the CDR3 is 14 residues. The germline V gene encodes CDR1 MNHEY and CDR2 SVGAGI. The CDR3 DNA reads as TGTGCCAGCAGCGGGACATCCGCTCGGTACGAGCAGTACTTC. Its protein is CASSGTSARYEQYF.